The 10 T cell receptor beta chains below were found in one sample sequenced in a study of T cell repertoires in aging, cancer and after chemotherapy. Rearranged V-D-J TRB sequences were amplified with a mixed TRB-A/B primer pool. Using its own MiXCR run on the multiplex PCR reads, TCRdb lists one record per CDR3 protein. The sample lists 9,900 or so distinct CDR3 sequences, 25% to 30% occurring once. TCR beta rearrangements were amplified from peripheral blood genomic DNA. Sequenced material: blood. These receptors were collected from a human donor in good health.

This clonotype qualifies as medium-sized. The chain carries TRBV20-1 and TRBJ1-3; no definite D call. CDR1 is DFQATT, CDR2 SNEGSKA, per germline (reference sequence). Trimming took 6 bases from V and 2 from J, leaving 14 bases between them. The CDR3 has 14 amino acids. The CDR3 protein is CSAAGYIPGNTIYF. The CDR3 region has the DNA TGCAGTGCAGCCGGGTACATCCCTGGAAACACCATATATTTT.

The CDR3 sequence: CASSLRGTYGYTF. The DNA of the CDR3 is TGTGCCAGCAGCTTGCGGGGAACCTATGGCTACACCTTC. J is TRBJ1-2 and V is TRBV5-4; D not certain. CDR1 and CDR2 (germline): SGHNT, YYREEE (reference sequence). Deletions cut 1 base from V and 4 bases from J, with 8 bases between. This CDR3 contains 13 residues. The whole variable domain, filled in from reference TRBV5-4 and TRBJ1-2, reads ETGVTQSPTHLIKTRGQQVTLRCSSQSGHNTVSWYQQALGQGPQFIFQYYREEENGRGNFPPRFSGLQFPNYSSELNVNALELDDSALYLCASSLRGTYGYTFGSGTRLTVV.

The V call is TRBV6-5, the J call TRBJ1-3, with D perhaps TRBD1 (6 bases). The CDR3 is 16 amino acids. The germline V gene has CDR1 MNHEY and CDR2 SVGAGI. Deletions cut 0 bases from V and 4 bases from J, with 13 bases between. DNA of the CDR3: TGTGCCAGCAGTTACTCTGGCAGGGGAGAGGGAAACACCATATATTTT. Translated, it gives CASSYSGRGEGNTIYF.

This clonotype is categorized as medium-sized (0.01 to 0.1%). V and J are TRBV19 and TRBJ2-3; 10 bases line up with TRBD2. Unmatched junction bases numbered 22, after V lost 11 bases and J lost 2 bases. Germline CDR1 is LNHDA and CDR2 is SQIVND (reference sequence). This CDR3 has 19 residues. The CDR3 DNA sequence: TGTGCCCCCCGCAGGGGTGTGGTAGCGGGAGGTCGAGACACAGATACGCAGTATTTT. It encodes CAPRRGVVAGGRDTDTQYF. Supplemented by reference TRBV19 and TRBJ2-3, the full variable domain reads DGGITQSPKYLFRKEGQNVTLSCEQNLNHDAMYWYRQDPGQGLRLIYYSQIVNDFQKGDIAEGYSVSREKKESFPLTVTSAQKNPTAFYLCAPRRGVVAGGRDTDTQYFGPGTRLTVL.

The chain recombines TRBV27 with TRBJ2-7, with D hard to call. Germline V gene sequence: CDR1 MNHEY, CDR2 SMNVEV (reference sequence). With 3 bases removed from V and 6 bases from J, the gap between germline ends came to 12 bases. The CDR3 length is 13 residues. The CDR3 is CASSFGFSAEQYF. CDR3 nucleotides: TGTGCCAGCAGTTTTGGGTTTTCCGCCGAGCAGTACTTC.

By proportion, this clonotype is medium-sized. In DNA form, the CDR3 reads TGTGCCAGCAGTTACGAGGGGAGACGGACTGAAGCTTTCTTT. Amino acid sequence: CASSYEGRRTEAFF. The chain uses TRBV6-5 and TRBJ1-1, with D possibly being TRBD1 (5 bases). The CDR3 spans 14 residues. V lost 2 bases and J lost 5, with 12 bases in between. The germline V gene has CDR1 MNHEY and CDR2 SVGAGI.

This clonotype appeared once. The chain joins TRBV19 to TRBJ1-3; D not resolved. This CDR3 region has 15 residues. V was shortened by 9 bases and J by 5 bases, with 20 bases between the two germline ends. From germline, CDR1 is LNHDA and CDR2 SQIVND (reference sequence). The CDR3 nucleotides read TGTGCCAGCAGCCAAGAAGGAGGCGGGCGAAACACCATATATTTT. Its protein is CASSQEGGGRNTIYF.

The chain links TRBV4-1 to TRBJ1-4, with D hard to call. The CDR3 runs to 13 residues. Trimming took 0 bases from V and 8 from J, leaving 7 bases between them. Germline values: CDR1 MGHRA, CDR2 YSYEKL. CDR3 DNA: TGCGCCAGCAGCCAAGAGACGGCCGAAAAACTGTTTTTT. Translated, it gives CASSQETAEKLFF.

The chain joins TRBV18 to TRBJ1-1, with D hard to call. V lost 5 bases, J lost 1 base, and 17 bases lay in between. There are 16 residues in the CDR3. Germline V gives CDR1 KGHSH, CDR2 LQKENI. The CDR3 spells CASSTLFGKPNTEAFF. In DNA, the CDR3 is TGTGCCAGCTCAACGCTTTTTGGGAAACCGAACACTGAAGCTTTCTTT. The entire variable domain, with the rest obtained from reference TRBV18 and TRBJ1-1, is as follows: NAGVMQNPRHLVRRRGQEARLRCSPMKGHSHVYWYRQLPEEGLKFMVYLQKENIIDESGMPKERFSAEFPKEGPSILRIQQVVRGDSAAYFCASSTLFGKPNTEAFFGQGTRLTVV.

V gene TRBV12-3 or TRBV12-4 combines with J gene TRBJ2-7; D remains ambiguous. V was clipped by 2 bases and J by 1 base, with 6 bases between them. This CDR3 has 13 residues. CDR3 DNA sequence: TGTGCCAGCAGTTTATCAGATTCCTACGAGCAGTACTTC. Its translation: CASSLSDSYEQYF.